This entry features one T cell receptor (beta chain) sequence. The data stem from a study of blood T cell repertoires in COVID-19. The V end lost 6 bases, the J end lost 4 bases, and 9 bases lay between the germline ends. The length of the CDR3 is 12 residues. Germline V gene lookup returns CDR1 MNHEY and CDR2 SVGEGT. TCRdb keeps only in-frame clones here, not all; method: immunoSEQ multiplex PCR. The table records 50,000 to 55,000 clones, 82% of them present only once. The chain recombines TRBV6-2 or TRBV6-3 with TRBJ1-2, with TRBD1 as a possible D gene (5 bases). The sequencing sample was made of peripheral blood. The receptor was isolated from a man at least 80 years old with COVID-19, enrolled during active disease. The chain's CDR3 is CASSGAGYGYTF. The CDR3 DNA reads as TGTGCCAGCAGCGGGGCAGGCTATGGCTACACCTTC.